This T cell receptor (beta chain) was documented in a study of cytomegalovirus exposure and HLA in healthy donors. Study outcomes and limitations: Reportedly, cytomegalovirus status was diagnosed with high sensitivity and specificity. In vitro checks showed that three CMV-associated chains really do target CMV antigens. It was reported in a later analysis that an Asian-associated ancestry cluster showed fewer N-insertions than the roughly 660-donor mean. Follow-up analysis later connected one missense variant in DCLRE1C with trimming of TCR beta V- and J-genes.

Worth noting for this clone: Its antigen is unidentified.

The V gene's germline CDR1 is SGHRS and CDR2 YFSETQ. This CDR3 is built from 15 residues. V dropped 5 bases and J dropped 4; count of bases not matched to a gene: 11. In the PCR, 60 Vbeta and 13 Jbeta primers were used. Here immunoSEQ multiplex PCR was the method, and the copy in TCRdb shows in-frame clones only, minus some. Of roughly 180,000 clones listed, about 9.4% are singletons. Sequences were obtained from PBMCs. This chain links TRBV5-1 with TRBJ2-5; 7 bases are a match to TRBD1. The origin of this receptor is a woman aged 25 to 39 in good health and CMV-seropositive. CDR3 region: CASSPRQGLGETQYF. The CDR3 DNA sequence: TGCGCCAGCAGTCCTAGACAGGGCTTAGGAGAGACCCAGTACTTC.